This TCR beta chain was captured by sequencing in a study of T cells after somatic rescue of genetic block (TCRdb year 2020). Background on the whole study: What the study looked at was long-term robustness, specifically in a T-cell system that came about through somatic rescue of a genetic block in T-cell development.

From the cysteine up to the phenylalanine, the CDR3 has a length of 14 residues. Only the CDR3 part of the read is kept: 42 bases, read in frame from the first base. Looking up the germline V gene yields CDR1 MNHEY and CDR2 SVGAGI. V is reduced by 2 bases and J by 5 bases, leaving a spacing of 10 bases between them. Of note for this clone: The target of this receptor is not known. Per-base quality was not reported, and no clone a single base away is much larger than it.

The method behind the library was the immunoSEQ multiplex PCR assay. TCRdb's version of the immuneACCESS table is confined to in-frame rearrangements and falls short of the full clone set. An unresolved V gene accounts for under half of the shortfall where checked; the remainder is of unknown origin. The sample table lists 95,000 to 120,000 clones, around 90% of them with a count of one. The ten largest clones take up more than 1.4% of the sample. This sequence originates from a woman younger than 35. The sequencing input was peripheral blood mononuclear cells (PBMCs). The chain couples TRBV6-5 to TRBJ1-5; TRBD1 is possibly the D segment (5 matching bases). The DNA sequence reads TGTGCCAGCAGTTACACGGGACTTCATCAGCCCCAGCATTTT. This sequence encodes CASSYTGLHQPQHF.